One T cell receptor beta chain is described in this entry. Researchers prepared the TCRbeta library using unique molecular identifiers, the study reports. Using its own MiXCR run on the PCR reads, TCRdb lists one record per CDR3 protein. The table has hundreds of thousands of distinct CDR3 sequences, around 16% seen once. This specimen belongs to a study of T-cell reconstitution after alpha-beta-depleted transplantation in children. Germline V CDR1 and CDR2: MDHEN, SYDVKM. V was trimmed by 6 bases and J by 10 bases, leaving 14 bases between them. CDR3 length: 12 residues. The sequence came from a human donor who donated a stem cell graft to a child with acute myeloid leukemia. The input for sequencing was PBMCs from the stem cell graft donor, taken from the stem cell graft. This chain joins TRBV28 and TRBJ2-3, with D maybe TRBD1 (6 bases). This CDR3 reads CASSLYRAAQYF. CDR3 DNA sequence: TGTGCCAGCAGCCTCTACAGGGCCGCGCAGTATTTT.